Listed below are T cell receptor beta chains from one sample, sequenced in a study of T cell responses to AZD1222 COVID-19 vaccine. TCRdb's copy holds only in-frame clones and misses some; the assay was immunoSEQ multiplex PCR. Counted here are about 130,000 clones, roughly 94% occurring once; the ten biggest clones make up around 7%. The material was peripheral blood, obtained on day 0 of AZD1222 vaccination. The receptors originated from an adult in good health. Both conserved end residues are part of each CDR3. Each record gives: CDR3 protein, CDR3 DNA, clone size, J gene, D gene, V gene. A D gene is named only where the DNA matches it firmly. Expanded clones get a size class; other rows say once, few or many, or leave the size out.

CASSERTGGSYGYTF	TGTGCCAGCAGTGAAAGGACAGGGGGTTCCTATGGCTACACCTTC	.	TRBJ1-2	TRBD1	TRBV6-1
CASSVRLNQPQHF	TGTGCCAGTAGTGTTCGGCTCAATCAGCCCCAGCATTTT	.	TRBJ1-5	.	TRBV19
CAWSVLGARETQYF	TGTGCCTGGAGTGTACTAGGTGCGCGGGAGACCCAGTACTTC	.	TRBJ2-5	.	TRBV30
CASSQTTGYEQYF	TGTGCCAGCAGCCAAACCACTGGCTACGAGCAGTACTTC	.	TRBJ2-7	.	TRBV3-1/TRBV3-2
CASILGQGGGYTF	TGTGCCAGCATACTCGGGCAGGGTGGCGGCTACACCTTC	.	TRBJ1-2	.	TRBV12-3/TRBV12-4
CASSPTLILNTEAFF	TGTGCCAGCAGCCCCACATTAATATTGAACACTGAAGCTTTCTTT	.	TRBJ1-1	.	TRBV7-2
CASSLGDEKLFF	TGTGCCAGCAGCTTAGGGGATGAAAAACTGTTTTTT	.	TRBJ1-4	.	TRBV7-9
CASSQNGGLGSYEQYF	TGTGCCAGCAGTCAAAACGGGGGATTGGGATCCTACGAGCAGTACTTC	.	TRBJ2-7	.	TRBV7-3
CAWSVGLSRGYTF	TGTGCCTGGAGTGTTGGCCTGAGTAGGGGCTACACCTTC	once	TRBJ1-2	.	TRBV30
CASSQGGAAFSNQPQHF	TGTGCCAGCAGCCAAGGGGGGGCAGCCTTTAGCAATCAGCCCCAGCATTTT	.	TRBJ1-5	.	TRBV4-2
CSVEEKGPEAFF	TGCAGCGTTGAAGAGAAGGGACCTGAAGCTTTCTTT	once	TRBJ1-1	.	TRBV29-1
CASSYRDQPQHF	TGTGCCAGCAGTTACAGGGATCAGCCCCAGCATTTT	once	TRBJ1-5	.	TRBV6-2/TRBV6-3
CASSSPDSEAFF	TGTGCCAGCAGCTCGCCCGACAGTGAAGCTTTCTTT	.	TRBJ1-1	.	TRBV5-4
CASSLVLAGGPYQETQYF	TGTGCCAGCAGCTTAGTACTAGCGGGAGGGCCTTATCAAGAGACCCAGTACTTC	.	TRBJ2-5	TRBD2	TRBV7-9
CASRLGTEAFF	TGTGCCAGCAGGCTCGGAACTGAAGCTTTCTTT	.	TRBJ1-1	.	TRBV28
CASSLALIEAFF	TGTGCCAGCAGCTTGGCCCTAATCGAAGCTTTCTTT	.	TRBJ1-1	.	TRBV5-5
CASSVGTVQETQYF	TGTGCCAGCAGCGTAGGTACGGTACAAGAGACCCAGTACTTC	.	TRBJ2-5	.	TRBV9
CSASVGANVLTF	TGCAGTGCTAGTGTTGGGGCCAACGTCCTGACTTTC	.	TRBJ2-6	.	TRBV20-1
CASSQVTGGDTEAFF	TGCGCCAGCAGCCAAGTGACAGGGGGGGACACTGAAGCTTTCTTT	.	TRBJ1-1	TRBD1	TRBV4-1
CASSEMGGNQETQYF	TGTGCCAGCAGTGAAATGGGGGGTAATCAGGAGACCCAGTACTTC	.	TRBJ2-5	.	TRBV25-1
CASSQAMLSGGYNEQFF	TGCGCCAGCAGCCAGGCTATGCTCAGCGGGGGTTACAATGAGCAGTTCTTC	.	TRBJ2-1	TRBD2	TRBV4-3
CASTSGGGAGSPLHF	TGTGCCAGCACCTCGGGGGGGGGCGCAGGTTCACCCCTCCACTTT	few	TRBJ1-6	.	TRBV7-9
CASSRTGDGNQPQHF	TGTGCCAGCAGCAGGACTGGGGACGGCAATCAGCCCCAGCATTTT	.	TRBJ1-5	.	TRBV9
CASSLWETTAGTEAFF	TGTGCCAGCAGTTTATGGGAGACGACAGCCGGGACTGAAGCTTTCTTT	.	TRBJ1-1	.	TRBV28
CASSLDVGSGYGYTF	TGTGCCAGCAGCTTAGACGTCGGGTCGGGGTATGGCTACACCTTC	.	TRBJ1-2	.	TRBV7-9
CASSPQEYGYTF	TGTGCCAGCAGTCCCCAGGAGTACGGCTACACCTTC	.	TRBJ1-2	.	TRBV12-3/TRBV12-4
CASSLAIGQETQYF	TGCGCCAGCAGCTTGGCCATCGGCCAAGAGACCCAGTACTTC	.	TRBJ2-5	.	TRBV5-1
CASSLEGQLTDTQYF	TGCGCCAGCAGCTTGGAGGGACAGCTCACAGATACGCAGTATTTT	.	TRBJ2-3	TRBD1	TRBV5-1
CASSLDGGANTEAFF	TGCGCCAGCAGCTTGGACGGGGGGGCTAACACTGAAGCTTTCTTT	.	TRBJ1-1	.	TRBV5-1
CASSEIRWGDYGYTF	TGCGCCAGCAGTGAGATTAGGTGGGGGGACTATGGCTACACCTTC	.	TRBJ1-2	.	TRBV10-2
CASSFHPQGSRYNEQFF	TGTGCCAGCAGCTTCCATCCACAGGGATCCCGCTACAATGAGCAGTTCTTC	.	TRBJ2-1	.	TRBV11-2
CASSSGQGMTYEQYF	TGCGCCAGCAGCTCGGGACAGGGTATGACCTACGAGCAGTACTTC	.	TRBJ2-7	TRBD1	TRBV5-1
CASSPAGVITEAFF	TGTGCCAGCAGCCCAGCAGGGGTGATCACTGAAGCTTTCTTT	.	TRBJ1-1	.	TRBV6-1
CASSLSGHSQHGYTF	TGTGCCAGCAGCTTATCAGGACACTCACAACATGGCTACACCTTC	.	TRBJ1-2	.	TRBV7-2
CASSERGTDTQYF	TGTGCCAGCAGTGAACGGGGCACAGATACGCAGTATTTT	.	TRBJ2-3	.	TRBV6-1
CASSTAGTGSTDTQYF	TGTGCCAGCAGCACAGCCGGGACAGGGAGCACAGATACGCAGTATTTT	.	TRBJ2-3	TRBD1	TRBV5-5
CASTPTAHQGTQYF	TGTGCCAGCACCCCCACAGCACACCAAGGAACCCAGTACTTC	.	TRBJ2-5	.	TRBV11-2
CASTSLGSYNSPLHF	TGTGCCAGCACCTCCCTGGGCTCCTATAATTCACCCCTCCACTTT	.	TRBJ1-6	.	TRBV7-9
CARPFGGDSVYGYTF	TGCGCCAGACCTTTCGGGGGAGACTCGGTCTATGGCTACACCTTC	.	TRBJ1-2	.	TRBV5-1
CSVDLGLGRHEQYF	TGCAGCGTTGATTTGGGATTGGGCCGCCACGAGCAGTACTTC	.	TRBJ2-7	.	TRBV29-1
CASTRQDSEAFF	TGCGCCAGCACGAGACAGGACTCTGAAGCTTTCTTT	.	TRBJ1-1	.	TRBV10-2
CASSQDLGQWNEQFF	TGTGCCAGCAGCCAAGATCTCGGACAATGGAATGAGCAGTTCTTC	.	TRBJ2-1	.	TRBV3-1/TRBV3-2
CASSFDRRSPLHF	TGTGCCAGCAGCTTTGACAGACGCTCACCCCTCCACTTT	.	TRBJ1-6	.	TRBV3-1/TRBV3-2
CAWSGGKLAGPSYNEQFF	TGTGCCTGGAGTGGGGGGAAACTAGCGGGGCCCTCCTACAATGAGCAGTTCTTC	.	TRBJ2-1	TRBD2	TRBV30
CASSFSGVIVNEKLFF	TGTGCCAGCAGCTTTAGTGGGGTTATAGTTAATGAAAAACTGTTTTTT	.	TRBJ1-4	.	TRBV7-2
CASSVAPGGTTDTQYF	TGTGCCAGCAGCGTAGCTCCGGGAGGAACCACAGATACGCAGTATTTT	.	TRBJ2-3	TRBD2	TRBV9
CATSRDSLAASSEQFF	TGTGCCACCAGCAGAGATTCGCTAGCGGCCTCGAGCGAGCAGTTCTTC	.	TRBJ2-1	TRBD2	TRBV15
CASSPPHRQGNEKLFF	TGTGCCAGCTCACCACCTCATCGACAGGGGAATGAAAAACTGTTTTTT	.	TRBJ1-4	TRBD1	TRBV18
CASSVQGSQETQYF	TGTGCCAGCAGTGTTCAGGGAAGTCAAGAGACCCAGTACTTC	.	TRBJ2-5	.	TRBV2
CASSRTGGGIGYEQYF	TGTGCCAGCAGCCGGACAGGGGGCGGAATAGGGTACGAGCAGTACTTC	.	TRBJ2-7	TRBD1	TRBV7-9
CASRPTGGGQPQHF	TGTGCCAGCAGACCTACAGGGGGCGGGCAGCCCCAGCATTTT	.	TRBJ1-5	TRBD1	TRBV27
CASSLNGNTIYF	TGTGCCAGCAGTTTGAATGGAAACACCATATATTTT	.	TRBJ1-3	.	TRBV12-3/TRBV12-4
CASSWPEYSNQPQHF	TGTGCCAGTAGTTGGCCAGAATATAGCAATCAGCCCCAGCATTTT	once	TRBJ1-5	.	TRBV19
CASSAGVGAYEQYF	TGTGCCAGCTCAGCGGGAGTCGGGGCCTACGAGCAGTACTTC	.	TRBJ2-7	TRBD2	TRBV19
CASSKPGLTTSYEQYF	TGTGCCAGCAGCAAGCCGGGCCTCACTACATCCTACGAGCAGTACTTC	.	TRBJ2-7	.	TRBV3-1/TRBV3-2
CASSLVGVTFYGYTF	TGTGCCAGCAGCTTAGTGGGGGTTACCTTCTATGGCTACACCTTC	.	TRBJ1-2	.	TRBV7-9
CASSQGQTHFYEQYF	TGTGCCAGCAGCCAAGGACAGACGCATTTCTACGAGCAGTACTTC	.	TRBJ2-7	.	TRBV3-1/TRBV3-2
CASSPTEKDYSNQPQHF	TGTGCCAGCTCCCCCACGGAGAAGGATTATAGCAATCAGCCCCAGCATTTT	.	TRBJ1-5	.	TRBV18
CSARDRGHSNTEAFF	TGCAGCGCTCGGGACAGGGGGCATTCGAACACTGAAGCTTTCTTT	.	TRBJ1-1	TRBD1	TRBV29-1